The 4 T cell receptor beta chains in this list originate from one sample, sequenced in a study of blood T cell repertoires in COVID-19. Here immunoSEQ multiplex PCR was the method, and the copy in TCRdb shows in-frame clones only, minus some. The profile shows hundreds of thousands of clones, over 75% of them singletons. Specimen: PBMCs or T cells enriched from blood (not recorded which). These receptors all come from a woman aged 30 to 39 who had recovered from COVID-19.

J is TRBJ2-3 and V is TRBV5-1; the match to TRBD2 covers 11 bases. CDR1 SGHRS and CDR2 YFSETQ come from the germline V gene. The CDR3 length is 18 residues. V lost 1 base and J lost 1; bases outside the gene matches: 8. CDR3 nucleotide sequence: TGCGCCAGCAGCTTGTTTTTTAGCGGGGGGGCCGGCACAGATACGCAGTATTTT. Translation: CASSLFFSGGAGTDTQYF.

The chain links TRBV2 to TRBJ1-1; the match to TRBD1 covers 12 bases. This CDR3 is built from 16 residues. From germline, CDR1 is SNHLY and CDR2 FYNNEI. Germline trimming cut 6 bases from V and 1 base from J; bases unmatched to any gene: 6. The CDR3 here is CASRPGTGGKNTEAFF. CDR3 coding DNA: TGTGCCAGCAGACCCGGGACAGGGGGCAAGAACACTGAAGCTTTCTTT.

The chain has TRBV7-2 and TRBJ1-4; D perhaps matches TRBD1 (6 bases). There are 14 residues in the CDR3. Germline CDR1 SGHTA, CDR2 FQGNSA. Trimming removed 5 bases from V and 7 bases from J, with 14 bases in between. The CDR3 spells CASSRRTDVEKLFF. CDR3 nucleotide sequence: TGTGCCAGCAGCCGGAGGACAGATGTTGAAAAACTGTTTTTT.

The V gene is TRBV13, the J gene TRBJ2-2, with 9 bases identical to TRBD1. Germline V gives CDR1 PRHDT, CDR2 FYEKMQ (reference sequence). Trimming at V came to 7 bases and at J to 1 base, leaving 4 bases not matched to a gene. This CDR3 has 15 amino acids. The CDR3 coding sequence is TGTGCCAGCAATGCGGACAGGGGGAACACCGGGGAGCTGTTTTTT. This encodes CASNADRGNTGELFF.